Below are 18 T cell receptor beta chains sequenced from a single sample in a study of low-dose radiotherapy and immunotherapy resistance in tumors. cDNA synthesis used a TRAV/TRBV-specific primer set for both chains. TCRs underwent 20 PCR cycles of amplification with a constant-region primer and V-primer adapter. TCRdb itself ran the reads through MiXCR, one entry per CDR3 protein. Of about 13,000 distinct CDR3 sequences listed, roughly 60% are singletons. The source of these receptors is a human donor with advanced metastatic prostate, ovarian, gallbladder or colorectal cancer (not recorded which). This table probably holds off-target reads from a library built for another chain.

This clonotype was observed a handful of times. The gene calls are TRBV27 and TRBJ1-2; no clear D. The CDR3 sequence is 13 residues long. CDR1 MNHEY and CDR2 SMNVEV come from the germline V gene (reference sequence). With 7 bases removed from V and 4 bases from J, the gap between germline ends came to 13 bases. Written as DNA, the CDR3 is TGTGCCAGCACCCGTAGGGAGATCTATGGCTACACCTTC. This translates into CASTRREIYGYTF.

This sequence joins TRBV28 and TRBJ1-1; 7 bases fit TRBD1. This CDR3 is 14 amino acids long. Per the germline V gene, CDR1 is MDHEN and CDR2 is SYDVKM. V lost 7 bases to trimming and J lost 0 bases; unmatched junction nucleotides: 5. CDR3 in DNA: TGTGCCAGCACTTCAGGGGGGGTGAACACTGAAGCTTTCTTT. Its protein product is CASTSGGVNTEAFF.

V is TRBV28 and J is TRBJ1-1; the D gene is possibly TRBD1 (5 bases). Looked up from germline, CDR1 is MDHEN and CDR2 is SYDVKM. This CDR3 comprises 15 residues. Trimming cost V 2 bases and J 0 bases, with 10 bases left between them. The CDR3 nucleotides are TGTGCCAGCAGTTTAGACAGCGAGATGAACACTGAAGCTTTCTTT. Protein: CASSLDSEMNTEAFF.

This rearrangement joins TRBV10-3 to TRBJ1-6; 7 positions agree with TRBD1. V shed 3 bases and J 5 bases; nucleotides not matched to a gene: 4. The CDR3 contains 15 residues. The germline gives CDR1 ENHRY, CDR2 SYGVKD. CDR3 loop: CAISEKTGNNSPLHF. Written as DNA, the CDR3 is TGTGCCATCAGTGAAAAGACAGGGAATAATTCACCCCTCCACTTT.

The rearrangement joins TRBV28 to TRBJ2-6; D is possibly TRBD1 (6 bases). The germline V gene encodes CDR1 MDHEN and CDR2 SYDVKM. V gave up 6 bases and J gave up 1 base, with 10 bases separating them. The length of the CDR3 is 15 residues. In nucleotides, the CDR3 is TGTGCCAGCAGCGAAACAGGGTCTGGGGCCAACGTCCTGACTTTC. Protein product: CASSETGSGANVLTF.

The chain couples TRBV28 to TRBJ2-3, with D possibly being TRBD1 (6 bases). The CDR3 has 16 amino acids. V was clipped by 1 base and J by 0 bases, with 11 bases between them. Germline lookup yields CDR1 MDHEN and CDR2 SYDVKM. The CDR3: CASSLYAGASTDTQYF. For the CDR3, the DNA is TGTGCCAGCAGTTTATATGCAGGGGCTAGCACAGATACGCAGTATTTT.

This sequence joins TRBV24-1 and TRBJ2-5; the D call may be TRBD1 or TRBD2 (5 bases each). The germline V gene has CDR1 KGHDR and CDR2 SFDVKD. The germline V and J ends were trimmed by 5 bases and 1 base, with 10 bases remaining between them. The CDR3 has 14 amino acids. In nucleotides, the CDR3 is TGTGCCACCAGTGCTGGGGGAACCCAAGAGACCCAGTACTTC. Its protein product is CATSAGGTQETQYF.

V is TRBV28 and J is TRBJ2-1, with TRBD2 as a possible D gene (5 bases). Germline CDR1 and CDR2: MDHEN and SYDVKM. This CDR3 is 14 amino acids long. Trimming took off 2 bases at V and 3 bases at J, with 8 bases between the two ends. The CDR3 DNA reads TGTGCCAGCAGTTTAGCGGGCGGCTACAATGAGCAGTTCTTC. Amino acid sequence: CASSLAGGYNEQFF. Using reference TRBV28 and TRBJ2-1 for the parts outside the CDR3, the full variable domain is DVKVTQSSRYLVKRTGEKVFLECVQDMDHENMFWYRQDPGLGLRLIYFSYDVKMKEKGDIPEGYSVSREKKERFSLILESASTNQTSMYLCASSLAGGYNEQFFGPGTRLTVL.

This clonotype was detected a few times. The chain uses TRBV28 and TRBJ2-3; no clear D. In germline, CDR1 is MDHEN, CDR2 SYDVKM. Trimming shortened V by 2 bases and J by 1 base, and 31 bases separated the two germline ends. The CDR3 is made up of 22 amino acids. The CDR3 nucleotides read TGTGCCAGCAGTTTACAGGTCCTAAGTGGCGGCACCCTGAAAATCGGCACAGATACGCAGTATTTT. Its protein is CASSLQVLSGGTLKIGTDTQYF. The full variable domain, in which reference TRBV28 and TRBJ2-3 provide the parts outside the CDR3, is DVKVTQSSRYLVKRTGEKVFLECVQDMDHENMFWYRQDPGLGLRLIYFSYDVKMKEKGDIPEGYSVSREKKERFSLILESASTNQTSMYLCASSLQVLSGGTLKIGTDTQYFGPGTRLTVL.

This clonotype came up once. V and J are TRBV7-2 and TRBJ2-7, with D maybe TRBD1 (6 bases). CDR1 SGHTA and CDR2 FQGNSA come from the germline V gene. The CDR3 runs 16 residues. Trimming pared 5 bases from V and 5 bases from J, leaving 22 bases between. The CDR3 DNA reads TGTGCCAGCAGCCAGGGGCGCAGGGCGCAGGGAAACGAGCAGTACTTC. Protein: CASSQGRRAQGNEQYF. The whole variable domain, filled in from reference TRBV7-2 and TRBJ2-7, reads GAGVSQSPSNKVTEKGKDVELRCDPISGHTALYWYRQSLGQGLEFLIYFQGNSAPDKSGLPSDRFSAERTGGSVSTLTIQRTQQEDSAVYLCASSQGRRAQGNEQYFGPGTRLTVT.

Here the CDR3 DNA reads TGTGCCATCAGCCTTGGAGGGCCAAATCAGCCCCAGCATTTT. Its translation: CAISLGGPNQPQHF. This chain uses TRBV10-3 with TRBJ1-5, with unresolved D. This CDR3 region has 14 residues. The V and J ends lost 6 bases and 4 bases respectively, with 13 bases between them. The germline V gene has CDR1 ENHRY and CDR2 SYGVKD.

There are a few counts of this clonotype. This rearrangement joins TRBV7-8 to TRBJ1-2; no clear D. CDR3 length: 16 residues. Between the trimmed V and J ends, which lost 5 bases and 2 bases, there was a span of 18 bases. Germline V lookup: CDR1 SGHVS, CDR2 FQNEAQ. The CDR3 region has the DNA TGTGCCAGCAGCCGGGCACGGATTTCTTCAAACTATGGCTACACCTTC. It codes for CASSRARISSNYGYTF.

This sequence joins TRBV4-2 and TRBJ2-1; D may correspond to TRBD1 or TRBD2 (5 bases each). The CDR3 is 11 amino acids. Per germline, CDR1 LGHNA and CDR2 YNFKEQ. The ends were cut back, 8 bases at V and 8 bases at J, with 10 bases in the middle. CDR3 region: CASAGDHEQFF. For the CDR3, the DNA is TGTGCCAGCGCTGGGGACCATGAGCAGTTCTTC.

CDR3: CASSPSQGRYTF. The CDR3 bases are TGTGCCAGCAGCCCTTCCCAGGGTAGATACACCTTC. V and J are TRBV12-3 or TRBV12-4 and TRBJ1-2; maybe TRBD1 (5 bases). This CDR3 comprises 12 residues. Trimming stripped 6 bases from V and 11 bases from J, with 16 bases between.

With regard to this clonotype: A read error may produce the germline difference seen at one junction end. The rearrangement links TRBV27 to TRBJ2-2; D call uncertain. The CDR3 covers 14 residues. Germline CDR1 and CDR2: MNHEY and SMNVEV (reference sequence). The CDR3 reads CATSVRRSTGELFF. The CDR3, as DNA: TGTGCCACCAGTGTTCGGAGATCCACCGGGGAGCTGTTTTTT.

The V gene is TRBV24-1, the J gene TRBJ2-1; 8 bases fit TRBD2. The J segment lost 8 bases and the V segment lost 9 bases, leaving 11 bases of the junction unmatched. CDR3 length equals 14 residues. Looked up from germline, CDR1 is KGHDR and CDR2 is SFDVKD. The CDR3 DNA is TGTGCCACCGGCCGGGACCGGGGGGGCCATGAGCAGTTCTTC. It codes for CATGRDRGGHEQFF.

The V and J genes are TRBV15 and TRBJ2-1; 9 bases are shared with TRBD1. There are 16 residues in the CDR3. Per the germline V gene, CDR1 is LNHNV and CDR2 is YYDKDF (reference sequence). V lost 5 bases, J lost 3 bases, and 8 bases stayed unmatched. In DNA, the CDR3 is TGTGCCACCAGCGAGAAGGGACAGGGTGACTACAATGAGCAGTTCTTC. It is translated as CATSEKGQGDYNEQFF.

The rearrangement joins TRBV12-3 or TRBV12-4 to TRBJ2-1, with 7 bases matching TRBD1. Germline trimming cut 6 bases from V and 2 bases from J; bases unmatched to any gene: 7. The CDR3 extends over 15 amino acids. For the CDR3, the DNA is TGTGCCAGCAGCCGCCCTACAGGGGCCTACAATGAGCAGTTCTTC. Translating gives CASSRPTGAYNEQFF.